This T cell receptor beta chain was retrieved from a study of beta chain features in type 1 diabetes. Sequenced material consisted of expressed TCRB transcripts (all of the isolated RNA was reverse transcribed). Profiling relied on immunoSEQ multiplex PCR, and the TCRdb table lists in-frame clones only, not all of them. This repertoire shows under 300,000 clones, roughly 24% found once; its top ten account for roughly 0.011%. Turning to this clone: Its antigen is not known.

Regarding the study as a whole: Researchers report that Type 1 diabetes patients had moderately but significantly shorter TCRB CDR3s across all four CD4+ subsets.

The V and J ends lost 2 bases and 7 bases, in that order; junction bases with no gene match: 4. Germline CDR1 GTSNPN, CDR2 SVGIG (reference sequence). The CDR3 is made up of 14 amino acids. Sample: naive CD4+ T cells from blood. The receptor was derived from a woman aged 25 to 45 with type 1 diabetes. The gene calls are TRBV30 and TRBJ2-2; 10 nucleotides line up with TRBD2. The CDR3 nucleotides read TGTGCCTGGAGTCTAGCGGGAGTTGACGGGGAGCTGTTTTTT. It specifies CAWSLAGVDGELFF. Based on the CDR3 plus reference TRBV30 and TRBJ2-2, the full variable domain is SQTIHQWPATLVQPVGSPLSLECTVEGTSNPNLYWYRQAAGRGLQLLFYSVGIGQISSEVPQNLSASRPQDRQFILSSKKLLLSDSGFYLCAWSLAGVDGELFFGEGSRLTVL.